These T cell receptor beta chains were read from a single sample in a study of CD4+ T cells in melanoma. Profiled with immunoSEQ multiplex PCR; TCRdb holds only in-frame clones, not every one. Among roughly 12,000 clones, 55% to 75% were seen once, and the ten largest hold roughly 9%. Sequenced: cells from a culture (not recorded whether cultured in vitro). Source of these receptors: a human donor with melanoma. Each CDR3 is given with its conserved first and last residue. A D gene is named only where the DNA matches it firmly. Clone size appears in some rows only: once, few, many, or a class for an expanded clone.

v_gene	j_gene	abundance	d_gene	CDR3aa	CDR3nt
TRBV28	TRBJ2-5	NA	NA	CASRPQGKETQYF	TGTGCCAGCAGACCACAGGGTAAAGAGACCCAGTACTTC
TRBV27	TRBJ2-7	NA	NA	CASSLSFGEGAPYEQYF	TGTGCCAGCAGTTTATCGTTCGGAGAAGGGGCGCCCTACGAGCAGTACTTC
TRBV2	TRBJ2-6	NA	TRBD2	CASRGGVGAGANVLTF	TGTGCCAGCAGGGGAGGGGTAGGGGCTGGGGCCAACGTCCTGACTTTC
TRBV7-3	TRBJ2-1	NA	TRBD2	CASSYSLAGGMGEQFF	TGTGCCAGCAGTTACAGTCTCGCGGGGGGAATGGGTGAGCAGTTCTTC
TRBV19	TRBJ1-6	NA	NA	CASRKSTAGPYNSPLHF	TGTGCCAGTAGGAAGAGTACCGCCGGCCCCTATAATTCACCCCTCCACTTT
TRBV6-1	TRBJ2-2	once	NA	CAISESSGGRGGELFF	TGTGCCATCAGTGAGTCGTCGGGGGGCCGTGGCGGGGAGCTGTTTTTT
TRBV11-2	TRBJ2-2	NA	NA	CASSLVEALTGELFF	TGTGCCAGCAGCCTAGTGGAGGCGCTCACCGGGGAGCTGTTTTTT
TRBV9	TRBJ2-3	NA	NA	CASSYRGRDTQYF	TGTGCCAGCAGCTATCGGGGCAGAGATACGCAGTATTTT
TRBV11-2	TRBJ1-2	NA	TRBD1	CASSPADRISGYTF	TGTGCCAGCAGCCCCGCGGACAGGATCTCTGGCTACACCTTC
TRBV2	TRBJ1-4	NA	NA	CASRLGLGNEKLFF	TGTGCCAGCAGGTTGGGATTGGGAAATGAAAAACTGTTTTTT
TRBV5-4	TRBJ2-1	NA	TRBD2	CASFTRGGRFREQFF	TGTGCCAGCTTTACTCGGGGGGGCCGGTTTAGGGAGCAGTTCTTC
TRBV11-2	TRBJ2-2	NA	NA	CASSSLASGVGGELFF	TGTGCCAGCAGCTCCCTCGCGTCTGGGGTTGGGGGGGAGCTGTTTTTT
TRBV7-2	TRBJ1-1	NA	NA	CASSLFGPGLTEAFF	TGTGCCAGCAGCTTATTTGGGCCGGGGCTCACTGAAGCTTTCTTT
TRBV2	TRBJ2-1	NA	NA	CASSRDSAEQFF	TGTGCCAGCAGTCGGGACTCGGCGGAGCAGTTCTTC
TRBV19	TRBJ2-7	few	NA	CASSPEVQGQQYF	TGTGCCAGTAGTCCGGAAGTACAGGGCCAGCAGTACTTC
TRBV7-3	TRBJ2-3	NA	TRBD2	CASSLGLAGGRDTQYF	TGTGCCAGCAGCCTAGGACTAGCGGGGGGCAGGGATACGCAGTATTTT
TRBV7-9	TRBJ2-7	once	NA	CASSRGTGGLANSYEQYF	TGTGCCAGCAGCCGCGGGACCGGCGGATTGGCCAACTCCTACGAGCAGTACTTC
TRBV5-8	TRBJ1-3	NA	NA	CASSLVFGPLYSGNTIYF	TGTGCCAGCAGCTTGGTCTTCGGCCCTTTGTATTCTGGAAACACCATATATTTT
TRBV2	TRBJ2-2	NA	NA	CASSGQQLANTGELFF	TGTGCCAGCAGTGGACAGCAACTAGCGAACACCGGGGAGCTGTTTTTT
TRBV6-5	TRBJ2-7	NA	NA	CASSYSGLSNEQYF	TGTGCCAGCAGTTACTCTGGACTATCCAACGAGCAGTACTTC
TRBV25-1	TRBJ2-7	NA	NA	CASTPASGEQYF	TGTGCCAGCACGCCCGCCTCGGGCGAGCAGTACTTC
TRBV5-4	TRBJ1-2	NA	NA	CASSLDYKAVRGYTF	TGTGCCAGCAGCTTGGACTACAAGGCCGTGCGTGGCTACACCTTC
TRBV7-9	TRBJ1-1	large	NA	CASSPGAAPGTFF	TGTGCCAGCAGCCCTGGGGCAGCTCCTGGGACTTTCTTT
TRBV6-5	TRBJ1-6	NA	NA	CASSYSRGESPLHF	TGTGCCAGCAGTTACTCGAGAGGAGAGTCACCCCTCCACTTT
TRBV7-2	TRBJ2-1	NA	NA	CASSFAAGNWQFF	TGTGCCAGCAGCTTCGCTGCGGGGAATTGGCAGTTCTTC
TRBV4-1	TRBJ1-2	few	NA	CASSQLVMGVYGYTF	TGCGCCAGCAGCCAATTAGTCATGGGTGTCTATGGCTACACCTTC
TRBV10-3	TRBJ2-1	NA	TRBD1	CAISPGGTYNEQFF	TGTGCCATCAGTCCAGGGGGCACCTACAATGAGCAGTTCTTC
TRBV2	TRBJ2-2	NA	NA	CASSVGSDGELFF	TGTGCCAGCAGTGTTGGGTCCGACGGGGAGCTGTTTTTT